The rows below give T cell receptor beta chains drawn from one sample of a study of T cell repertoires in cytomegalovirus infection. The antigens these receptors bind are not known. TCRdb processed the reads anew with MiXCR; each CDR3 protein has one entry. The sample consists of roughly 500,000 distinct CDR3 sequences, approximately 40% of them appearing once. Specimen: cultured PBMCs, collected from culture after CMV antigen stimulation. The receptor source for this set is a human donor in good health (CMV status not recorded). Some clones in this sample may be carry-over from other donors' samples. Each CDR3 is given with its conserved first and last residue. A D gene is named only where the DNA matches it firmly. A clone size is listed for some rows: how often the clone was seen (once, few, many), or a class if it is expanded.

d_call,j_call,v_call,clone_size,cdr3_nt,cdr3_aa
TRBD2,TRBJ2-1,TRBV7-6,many,TGTGCCAGCAGCCCGAGACTAGCGGGAGTCAGCTCCTACAATGAGCAGTTCTTC,CASSPRLAGVSSYNEQFF
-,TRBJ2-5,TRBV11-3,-,TGTGCCAGCAGCTTAGATCAGCAGACCCAGTACTTC,CASSLDQQTQYF
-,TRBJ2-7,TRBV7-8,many,TGTGCCAGCAGTTCGGACCTGGGTCGACTACCGCCCTACGAGCAGTACTTC,CASSSDLGRLPPYEQYF
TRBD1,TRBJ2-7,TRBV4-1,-,TGCGCCAGCAGCCAATCCGGGACAGGGATTTCCTACGAGCAGTACTTC,CASSQSGTGISYEQYF
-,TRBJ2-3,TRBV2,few,TGTGCCAGCAGTGAGTTGGAATACACAGATACGCAGTATTTT,CASSELEYTDTQYF
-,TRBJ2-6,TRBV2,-,TGTGCCAGCAGTGGGGATCTCTCTGGGGCCAACGTCCTGACTTTC,CASSGDLSGANVLTF
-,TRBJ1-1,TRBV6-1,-,TGTGCCAGCAACCGGGACGACACTGAAGCTTTCTTT,CASNRDDTEAFF
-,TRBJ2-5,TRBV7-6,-,TGTGCCAGCAGCTTAGTGAGCTCTGGGACCCAGTACTTC,CASSLVSSGTQYF
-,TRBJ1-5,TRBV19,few,TGTGCCAGTAGTAGTTCCGGGTTTCGGCCCCAGCATTTT,CASSSSGFRPQHF
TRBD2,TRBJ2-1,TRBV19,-,TGTGCCAGTAGTATAGAGTCTAGCGGGGGGCCCCCCTCCTACAATGAGCAGTTCTTC,CASSIESSGGPPSYNEQFF
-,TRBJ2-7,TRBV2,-,TGTGCCAGCAGTATTTACGAGCAGTACTTC,CASSIYEQYF
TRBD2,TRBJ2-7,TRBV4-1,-,TGCGCCAGCAGCCAAGTCCCGGGACTAGCTTTCCACGAGCAGTACTTC,CASSQVPGLAFHEQYF
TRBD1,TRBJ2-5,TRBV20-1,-,TGCAGTGCTAGACCGACAGGGTTAGAGACCCAGTACTTC,CSARPTGLETQYF
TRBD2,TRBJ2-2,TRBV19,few,TGTGCCAGTCAGACCCTAGCGGGAGATGTTACCGGGGAGCTGTTTTTT,CASQTLAGDVTGELFF
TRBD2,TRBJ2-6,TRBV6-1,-,TGTGCCAGCCTAAGCGGGGCAGGGACCTCTGGGGCCAACGTCCTGACTTTC,CASLSGAGTSGANVLTF
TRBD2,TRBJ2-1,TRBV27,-,TGTGCCAGCAGTTCCGTGCTAGCGGGGTCCAATGAGCAGTTCTTC,CASSSVLAGSNEQFF
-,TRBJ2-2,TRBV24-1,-,TGTGCCACCAGTGATTCCCGGGGTTCTGTCACCGGGGAGCTGTTTTTT,CATSDSRGSVTGELFF
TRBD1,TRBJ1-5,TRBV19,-,TGTGCCAGTAGTATAGAACGACAGGGCAATTGGGGATATCAGCCCCAGCATTTT,CASSIERQGNWGYQPQHF
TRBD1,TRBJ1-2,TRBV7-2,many,TGTGCCAGCAGCTTTAATCAGGGGGTCTATGGCTACACCTTC,CASSFNQGVYGYTF
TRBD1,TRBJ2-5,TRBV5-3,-,TGTGCCAGCAGCGATGACAGGGGGCGCGGTGGAGAGACCCAGTACTTC,CASSDDRGRGGETQYF
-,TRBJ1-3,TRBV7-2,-,TGTGCCAGCAGCCTTACTTGGCGACAGGTCACTGGAAACACCATATATTTT,CASSLTWRQVTGNTIYF
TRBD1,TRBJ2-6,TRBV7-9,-,TGTGCCAGCAAGGGACAGGGGGCGGGCTCTGGGGCCAACGTCCTGACTTTC,CASKGQGAGSGANVLTF
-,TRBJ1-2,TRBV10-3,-,TGTGCCATCAGTGACGAGGGCAGGGGCCACCCCTATGGCTACACCTTC,CAISDEGRGHPYGYTF
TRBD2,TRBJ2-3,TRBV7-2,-,TGTGCCAGCAGCTTAGTGGGTAGCGGGAGTTGGGGAGATACGCAGTATTTT,CASSLVGSGSWGDTQYF